This T cell receptor (beta chain) was captured by sequencing in a study of T cell responses to AZD1222 COVID-19 vaccine. The V gene lost 0 bases and the J gene lost 4 bases, with 10 bases spanning the gap. CDR1 is MNHEY and CDR2 is SVGEGT in the germline V gene. The CDR3 is 14 amino acids. This table comes from immunoSEQ multiplex PCR, and its TCRdb copy is limited to in-frame clones, with some not included. The table shows tens of thousands of clones, with around 90% occurring only once. The rearrangement links TRBV6-2 or TRBV6-3 to TRBJ2-7; D is ambiguous. The sequence was collected from an adult in good health. The sequencing used peripheral blood, collected on day 0 of MenACWY control vaccination. This chain's CDR3 is CASSYSPDPYEQYF. The CDR3 DNA is TGTGCCAGCAGTTACTCTCCAGACCCGTACGAGCAGTACTTC.